This T cell receptor (beta chain) was sequenced during a study of shared clonotypes between healthy human individuals. Broader study findings: Even with large depth, rarefaction showed that sorted-subset sequencing was incomplete.

In the case of this clone: The antigen is unknown.

Trimming left V 4 bases short and J 4 bases short, with 15 bases between. The germline gives CDR1 SGHDT, CDR2 YYEEEE. The CDR3 has 16 residues. Healthy and HIV-negative, the adult donors had no recent acute infections or vaccinations. Naive CD4+ cells were CD45RA-selected; the remaining cells were memory. Produced via immunoSEQ multiplex PCR; TCRdb's table is partial and in-frame only. The top ten clones hold around 0.38% of a sample with fewer than 3 million clones, around 92% of them seen once. V is TRBV5-6 and J is TRBJ2-6, with D possibly being TRBD1 (6 bases). Source material: naive CD4+ T cells from PBMCs. Subset described: CD45RA+ positively selected. The source is a man younger than 35 in good health. Some clones in this sample may be carry-over from other donors' samples. CDR3 bases: TGTGCCAGCAGCCGGGACATATCTCTGGGGGCCAACGTCCTGACTTTC. This sequence encodes CASSRDISLGANVLTF.